This T cell receptor (beta chain) was identified during a study of cytomegalovirus exposure and HLA in healthy donors. Primers: 60 Vbeta forward and 13 Jbeta reverse. Method: immunoSEQ multiplex PCR; TCRdb's copy keeps in-frame clones and lacks some. The table includes 150,000 or so clones, nearly 80% detected once. On this clone itself: The target antigen is unknown.

Study findings and constraints: Most TCR sequences were rare, but some public TCRs occurred in many donors. One cluster of highly shared sequence variants probably arose as a sequencing artifact. Across donors, sequencing depth was assumed by presence/absence analyses to be roughly uniform.

This CDR3 has 13 amino acids. Germline loops: CDR1 MNHNS, CDR2 SASEGT. V lost 5 bases and J lost 7; bases outside the gene matches: 4. V is TRBV6-1 and J is TRBJ2-1, with 8 nucleotides matching TRBD1. The clonotype comes from a man aged 35 to 55 in good health and CMV-seropositive. The sequencing input was PBMCs. The CDR3 DNA reads TGTGCCAGCAGTTCCCGGACAGGGAATGAGCAGTTCTTC. This codes for CASSSRTGNEQFF.